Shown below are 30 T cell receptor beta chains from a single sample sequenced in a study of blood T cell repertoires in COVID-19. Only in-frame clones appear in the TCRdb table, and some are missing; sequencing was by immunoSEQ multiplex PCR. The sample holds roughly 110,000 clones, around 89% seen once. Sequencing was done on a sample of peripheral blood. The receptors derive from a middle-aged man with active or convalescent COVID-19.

The DNA of the CDR3 is TGTGCCAGCAACCCCTCGGGAGCCCGATACAATGAGCAGTTCTTC. This encodes CASNPSGARYNEQFF. The chain employs TRBV9 and TRBJ2-1; perhaps TRBD2 as D (6 bases). This CDR3 has 15 residues. V gave up 6 bases and J gave up 4 bases, with 17 bases separating them. From germline, CDR1 is SGDLS and CDR2 YYNGEE.

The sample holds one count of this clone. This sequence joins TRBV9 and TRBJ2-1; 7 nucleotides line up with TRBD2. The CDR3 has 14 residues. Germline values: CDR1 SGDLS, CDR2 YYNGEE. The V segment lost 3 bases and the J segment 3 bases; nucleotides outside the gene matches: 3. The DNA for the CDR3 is TGTGCCAGCAGCGGGACTAGTAGCTACAATGAGCAGTTCTTC. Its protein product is CASSGTSSYNEQFF.

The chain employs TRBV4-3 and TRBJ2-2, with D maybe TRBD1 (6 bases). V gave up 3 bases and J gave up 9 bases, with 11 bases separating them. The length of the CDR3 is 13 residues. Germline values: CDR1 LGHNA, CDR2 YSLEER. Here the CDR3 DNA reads TGCGCCAGCAGCCACGACACAGGGAGGGAGCTGTTTTTT. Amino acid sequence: CASSHDTGRELFF.

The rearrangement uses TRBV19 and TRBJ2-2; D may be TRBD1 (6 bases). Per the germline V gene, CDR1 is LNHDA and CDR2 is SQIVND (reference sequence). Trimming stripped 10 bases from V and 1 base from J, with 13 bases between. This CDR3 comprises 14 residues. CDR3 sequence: CATRKTGNTGELFF. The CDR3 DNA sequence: TGTGCCACCCGAAAGACAGGGAACACCGGGGAGCTGTTTTTT.

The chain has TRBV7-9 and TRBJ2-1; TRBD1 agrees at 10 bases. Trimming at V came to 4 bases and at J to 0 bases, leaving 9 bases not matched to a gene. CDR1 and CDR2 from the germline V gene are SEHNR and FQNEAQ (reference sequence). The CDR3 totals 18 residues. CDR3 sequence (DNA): TGTGCCAGCAGCTCCGGGACAGGGGCTAAAATCTCCTACAATGAGCAGTTCTTC. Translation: CASSSGTGAKISYNEQFF.

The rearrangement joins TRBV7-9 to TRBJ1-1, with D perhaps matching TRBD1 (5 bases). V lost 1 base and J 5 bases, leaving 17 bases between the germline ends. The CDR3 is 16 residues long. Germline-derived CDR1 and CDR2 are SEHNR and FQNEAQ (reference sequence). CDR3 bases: TGTGCCAGCAGCTTAGGAATGGGCAGGGAAGGGACTGAAGCTTTCTTT. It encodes CASSLGMGREGTEAFF.

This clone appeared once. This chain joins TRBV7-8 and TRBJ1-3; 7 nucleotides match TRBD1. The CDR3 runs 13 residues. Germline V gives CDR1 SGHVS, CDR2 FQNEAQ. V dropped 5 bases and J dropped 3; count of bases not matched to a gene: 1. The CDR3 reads CASSRQGGNTIYF. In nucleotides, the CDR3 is TGTGCCAGCAGCCGACAGGGTGGAAACACCATATATTTT.

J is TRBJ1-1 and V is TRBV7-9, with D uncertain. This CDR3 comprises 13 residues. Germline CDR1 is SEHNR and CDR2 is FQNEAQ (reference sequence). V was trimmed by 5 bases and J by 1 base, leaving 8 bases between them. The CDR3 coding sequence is TGTGCCAGCAGCCCCGAGGCGAACACTGAAGCTTTCTTT. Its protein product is CASSPEANTEAFF.

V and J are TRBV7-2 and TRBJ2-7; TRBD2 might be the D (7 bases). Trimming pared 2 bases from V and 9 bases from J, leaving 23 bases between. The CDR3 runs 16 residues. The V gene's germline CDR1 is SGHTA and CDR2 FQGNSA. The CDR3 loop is CASSLWEGGTSPGQYF. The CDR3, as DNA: TGTGCCAGCAGCTTATGGGAGGGGGGGACCTCCCCGGGGCAGTACTTC. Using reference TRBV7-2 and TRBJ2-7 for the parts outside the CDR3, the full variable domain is GAGVSQSPSNKVTEKGKDVELRCDPISGHTALYWYRQSLGQGLEFLIYFQGNSAPDKSGLPSDRFSAERTGGSVSTLTIQRTQQEDSAVYLCASSLWEGGTSPGQYFGPGTRLTVT.

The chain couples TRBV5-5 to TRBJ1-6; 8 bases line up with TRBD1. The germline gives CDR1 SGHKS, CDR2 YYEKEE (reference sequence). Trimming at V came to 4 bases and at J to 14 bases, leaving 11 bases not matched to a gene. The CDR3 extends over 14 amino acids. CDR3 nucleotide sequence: TGTGCCAGCAGCAACACCAGGGGGCCGGAGACCCTCCACTTT. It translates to CASSNTRGPETLHF.

The CDR3 bases are TGTGCCGGATCTACAGGGATACGCAATCAGCCCCAGCATTTT. Protein product: CAGSTGIRNQPQHF. The chain uses TRBV5-8 and TRBJ1-5; D possibly corresponds to TRBD1 (6 bases). Deletions cut 10 bases from V and 2 bases from J, with 16 bases between. The CDR3 runs 14 residues. Per the germline V gene, CDR1 is SGHTS and CDR2 is YDEGEE.

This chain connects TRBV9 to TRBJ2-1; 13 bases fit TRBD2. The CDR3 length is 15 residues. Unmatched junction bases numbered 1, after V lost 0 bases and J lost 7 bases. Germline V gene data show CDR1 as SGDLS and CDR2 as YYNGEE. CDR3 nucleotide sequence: TGTGCCAGCAGCGTAGAGGGACTAGCGGGGAATGAGCAGTTCTTC. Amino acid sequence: CASSVEGLAGNEQFF.

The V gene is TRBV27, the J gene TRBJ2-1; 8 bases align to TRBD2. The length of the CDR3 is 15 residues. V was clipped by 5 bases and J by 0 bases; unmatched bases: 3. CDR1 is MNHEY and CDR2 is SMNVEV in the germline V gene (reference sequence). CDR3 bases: TGTGCCAGCAGTGCCCTAGCGGGCTCCTACAATGAGCAGTTCTTC. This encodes CASSALAGSYNEQFF.

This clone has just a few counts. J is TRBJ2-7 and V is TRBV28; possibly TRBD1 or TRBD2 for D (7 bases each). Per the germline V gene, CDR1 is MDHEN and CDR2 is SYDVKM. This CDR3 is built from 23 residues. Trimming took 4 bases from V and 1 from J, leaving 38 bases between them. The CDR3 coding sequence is TGTGCCAGCAGTTCATGGGAGGGGGCGAAGGGTGTCGGGAGCCCGGTTCGATCCTACGAGCAGTACTTC. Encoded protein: CASSSWEGAKGVGSPVRSYEQYF.

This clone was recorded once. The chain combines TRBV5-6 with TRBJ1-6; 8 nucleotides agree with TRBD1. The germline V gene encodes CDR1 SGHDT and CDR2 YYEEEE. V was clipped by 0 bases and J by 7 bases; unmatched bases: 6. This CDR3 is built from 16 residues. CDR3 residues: CASSLGGNRGNSPLHF. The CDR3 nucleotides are TGTGCCAGCAGCTTGGGAGGTAACAGGGGGAATTCACCCCTCCACTTT.

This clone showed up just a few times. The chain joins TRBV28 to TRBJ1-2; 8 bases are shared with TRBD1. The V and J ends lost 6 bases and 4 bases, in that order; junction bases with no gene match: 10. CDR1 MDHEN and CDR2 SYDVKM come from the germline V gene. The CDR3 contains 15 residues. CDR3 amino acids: CASSFPDRGIYGYTF. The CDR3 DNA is TGTGCCAGCAGCTTCCCTGACAGGGGAATCTATGGCTACACCTTC.

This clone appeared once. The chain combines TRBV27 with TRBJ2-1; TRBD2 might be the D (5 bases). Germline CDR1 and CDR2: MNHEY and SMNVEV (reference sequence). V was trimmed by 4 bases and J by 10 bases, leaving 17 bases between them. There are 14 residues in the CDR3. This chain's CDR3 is CASSSGTPGGEQFF. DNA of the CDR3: TGTGCCAGCAGTTCCGGCACACCTGGCGGGGAGCAGTTCTTC.

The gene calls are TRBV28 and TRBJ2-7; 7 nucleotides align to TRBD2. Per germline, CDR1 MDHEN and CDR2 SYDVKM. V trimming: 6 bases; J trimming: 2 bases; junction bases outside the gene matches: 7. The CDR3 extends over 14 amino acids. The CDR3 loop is CASRGLNTAYEQYF. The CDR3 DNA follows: TGTGCCAGCAGGGGACTAAACACCGCCTACGAGCAGTACTTC. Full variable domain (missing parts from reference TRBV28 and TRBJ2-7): DVKVTQSSRYLVKRTGEKVFLECVQDMDHENMFWYRQDPGLGLRLIYFSYDVKMKEKGDIPEGYSVSREKKERFSLILESASTNQTSMYLCASRGLNTAYEQYFGPGTRLTVT.

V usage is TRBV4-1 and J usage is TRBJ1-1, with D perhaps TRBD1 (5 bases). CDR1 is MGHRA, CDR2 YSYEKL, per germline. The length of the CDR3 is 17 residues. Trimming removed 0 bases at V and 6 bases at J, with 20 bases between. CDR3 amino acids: CASSQDAPAGMTAEAFF. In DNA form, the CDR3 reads TGCGCCAGCAGCCAAGATGCCCCAGCAGGGATGACGGCTGAAGCTTTCTTT.

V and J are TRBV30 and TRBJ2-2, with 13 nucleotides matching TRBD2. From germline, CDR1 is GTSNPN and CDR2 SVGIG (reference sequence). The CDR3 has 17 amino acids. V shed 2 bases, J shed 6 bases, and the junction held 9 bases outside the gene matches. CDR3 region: CAWSTGTSGTYPGELFF. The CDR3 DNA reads TGTGCCTGGAGTACCGGGACTAGCGGGACTTACCCCGGGGAGCTGTTTTTT.

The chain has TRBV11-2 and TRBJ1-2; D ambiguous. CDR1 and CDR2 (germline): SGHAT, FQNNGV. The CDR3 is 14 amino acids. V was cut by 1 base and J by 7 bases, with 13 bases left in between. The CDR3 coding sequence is TGTGCCAGCAGCTTAGCCGAAGGAGTCGGTGGCTACACCTTC. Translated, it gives CASSLAEGVGGYTF.

The CDR3, as DNA: TGCAGCGTTGGGGACAGGGGCAATGAGCAGTTCTTC. It specifies CSVGDRGNEQFF. The chain links TRBV29-1 to TRBJ2-1, with 10 bases that match TRBD1. With 4 bases clipped from V and 6 bases from J, the junction kept 0 bases outside the gene matches. Germline V gene lookup returns CDR1 SQVTM and CDR2 ANQGSEA. This CDR3 is built from 12 residues.

CDR3 bases: TGTGCCAGCAGCTTCGGGTACACCGGGGAGCTGTTTTTT. Encoded protein: CASSFGYTGELFF. The genes are TRBV7-2 and TRBJ2-2, with D uncertain. Germline V CDR1 and CDR2: SGHTA, FQGNSA. V was pared by 3 bases and J by 3 bases, with 5 bases between. The CDR3 totals 13 residues.

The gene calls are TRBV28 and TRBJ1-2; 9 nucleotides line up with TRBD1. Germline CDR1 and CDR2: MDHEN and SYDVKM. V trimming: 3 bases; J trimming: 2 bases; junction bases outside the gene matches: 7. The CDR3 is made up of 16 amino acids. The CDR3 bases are TGTGCCAGCAGTTTTCCGACAGGGGGACCAAACTATGGCTACACCTTC. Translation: CASSFPTGGPNYGYTF.

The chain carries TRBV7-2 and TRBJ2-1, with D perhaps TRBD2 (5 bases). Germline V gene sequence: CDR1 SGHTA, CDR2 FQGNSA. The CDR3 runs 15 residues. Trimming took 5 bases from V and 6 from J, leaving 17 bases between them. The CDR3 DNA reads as TGTGCCAGCAGCCCGGACTCGTGGGCGGGCAATGAGCAGTTCTTC. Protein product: CASSPDSWAGNEQFF.

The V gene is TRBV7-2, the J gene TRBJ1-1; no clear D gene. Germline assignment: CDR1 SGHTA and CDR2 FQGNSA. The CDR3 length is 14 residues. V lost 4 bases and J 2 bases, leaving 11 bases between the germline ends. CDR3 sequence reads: CASSSQTDNTEAFF. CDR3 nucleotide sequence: TGTGCCAGCAGCTCCCAAACAGATAACACTGAAGCTTTCTTT.

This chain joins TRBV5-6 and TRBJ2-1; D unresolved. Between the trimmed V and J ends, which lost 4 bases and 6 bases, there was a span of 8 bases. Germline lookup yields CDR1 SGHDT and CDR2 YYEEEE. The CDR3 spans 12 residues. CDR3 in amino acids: CASSRVFNEQFF. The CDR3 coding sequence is TGTGCCAGCAGCCGCGTATTCAATGAGCAGTTCTTC.

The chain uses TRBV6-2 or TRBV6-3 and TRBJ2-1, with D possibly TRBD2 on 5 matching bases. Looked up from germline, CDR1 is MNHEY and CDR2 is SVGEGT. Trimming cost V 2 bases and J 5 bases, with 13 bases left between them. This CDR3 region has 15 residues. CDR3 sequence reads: CASSYELAPHNEQFF. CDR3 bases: TGTGCCAGCAGTTACGAGCTAGCACCGCACAATGAGCAGTTCTTC.

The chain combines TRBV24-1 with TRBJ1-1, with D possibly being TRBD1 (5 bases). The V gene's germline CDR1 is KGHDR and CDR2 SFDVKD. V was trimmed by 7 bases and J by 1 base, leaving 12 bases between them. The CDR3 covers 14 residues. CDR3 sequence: CATRSGGGNTEAFF. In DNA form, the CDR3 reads TGTGCCACCAGGTCGGGGGGTGGGAACACTGAAGCTTTCTTT.

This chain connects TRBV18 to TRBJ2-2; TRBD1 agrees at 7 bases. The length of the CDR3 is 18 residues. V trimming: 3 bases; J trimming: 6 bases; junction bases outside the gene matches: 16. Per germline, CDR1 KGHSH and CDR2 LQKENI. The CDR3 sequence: CASSPSLPGQVEAGELFF. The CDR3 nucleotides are TGTGCCAGCTCACCGTCGCTCCCTGGACAGGTCGAAGCCGGGGAGCTGTTTTTT.